This is a list of T cell receptor beta chains from one sample in a study of shared clonotypes between healthy human individuals. Profiled with immunoSEQ multiplex PCR; TCRdb holds only in-frame clones, not every one. The top ten hold over 1.5% of the sample, which has around 1.9 million clones, roughly 93% seen once. The sample comprised naive CD8+ T cells from PBMCs. The receptors shown here come from a man aged 18 to 30 in good health. Some clones in this sample may be carry-over from other donors' samples. Both conserved end residues are part of each CDR3. D genes are given only for firm matches. Part of the rows lack a size; the others show once, few, many or a class for expanded clones.

TRBJ1-2 TRBV7-9 NA TRBD1 CASSWSGTGDGYTF TGTGCCAGCAGCTGGTCCGGGACAGGGGACGGCTACACCTTC
TRBJ2-7 TRBV29-1 NA NA CSVGSPPYEQYF TGCAGCGTTGGGAGTCCTCCCTACGAGCAGTACTTC
TRBJ1-1 TRBV10-3 NA NA CAISESQVNTEAFF TGTGCCATCAGTGAGTCTCAAGTGAACACTGAAGCTTTCTTT
TRBJ1-5 TRBV7-7 NA NA CASSLAVGEPQHF TGTGCCAGCAGCTTAGCGGTGGGGGAGCCCCAGCATTTT
TRBJ2-2 TRBV28 NA NA CASSPLNANTGELFF TGTGCCAGCAGCCCCCTTAACGCGAACACCGGGGAGCTGTTTTTT
TRBJ2-7 TRBV6-4 NA NA CASSVSTGEKQYF TGTGCCAGCAGTGTATCAACCGGGGAAAAGCAGTACTTC
TRBJ2-7 TRBV27 NA TRBD1 CASSLTIQGASLYEQYF TGTGCCAGCAGTTTAACTATACAGGGGGCGTCCCTCTACGAGCAGTACTTC
TRBJ2-7 TRBV28 NA NA CASSLSLGYEQYF TGTGCCAGCAGTTTATCTCTAGGCTACGAGCAGTACTTC
TRBJ2-3 TRBV30 NA NA CGLRAETSTDTQYF TGTGGGCTAAGAGCGGAGACTAGCACAGATACGCAGTATTTT
TRBJ2-1 TRBV30 NA NA CAWSAGSSYNEQFF TGTGCCTGGAGTGCCGGGTCCTCCTACAATGAGCAGTTCTTC
TRBJ2-7 TRBV11-3 NA NA CASSFGKYYEQYF TGTGCCAGCAGCTTCGGGAAATACTACGAGCAGTACTTC
TRBJ2-7 TRBV11-2 NA TRBD1 CASSLGSGGEQYF TGTGCCAGCAGCCTAGGGTCAGGGGGCGAGCAGTACTTC
TRBJ2-1 TRBV2 NA TRBD1 CASSVPRNGTGGVDEQFF TGTGCCAGCAGTGTACCTCGAAACGGGACAGGGGGCGTGGATGAGCAGTTCTTC
TRBJ2-1 TRBV9 NA NA CASSAGLRGGYNEQFF TGTGCCAGCAGCGCGGGACTCAGGGGAGGATACAATGAGCAGTTCTTC
TRBJ1-5 TRBV6-1 NA NA CASLGRLTLGEPQHF TGTGCCAGCCTCGGGAGACTTACCCTCGGGGAGCCCCAGCATTTT
TRBJ2-6 TRBV29-1 NA NA CSVVWGAGGSGANVLTF TGCAGCGTTGTTTGGGGGGCTGGGGGCTCTGGGGCCAACGTCCTGACTTTC
TRBJ2-7 TRBV11-2 few TRBD1 CASSWDRGPYEQYF TGTGCCAGCAGCTGGGACAGGGGGCCCTACGAGCAGTACTTC
TRBJ2-7 TRBV29-1 NA NA CSVQGLEQYF TGCAGCGTTCAGGGTCTCGAGCAGTACTTC
TRBJ2-2 TRBV7-6 NA NA CASRAPNTGELFF TGTGCCAGCAGAGCCCCTAACACCGGGGAGCTGTTTTTT
TRBJ1-5 TRBV15 once NA CATSRDEGQPQHF TGTGCCACCAGCAGAGATGAAGGGCAGCCCCAGCATTTT
TRBJ1-4 TRBV28 NA NA CASRRGKLFF TGTGCCAGCAGGAGGGGAAAACTGTTTTTT
TRBJ2-7 TRBV6-1 NA TRBD2 CASSEAETSASKSYEQYF TGTGCCAGCAGTGAAGCGGAGACTAGCGCCTCTAAGTCCTACGAGCAGTACTTC
TRBJ1-5 TRBV7-8 NA NA CASSLFHRTDQPQHF TGTGCCAGCAGCTTATTCCACAGGACGGATCAGCCCCAGCATTTT
TRBJ2-5 TRBV27 NA NA CASSLSNNQETQYF TGTGCCAGCAGTTTAAGTAACAACCAAGAGACCCAGTACTTC
TRBJ2-1 TRBV27 NA NA CASSLTPRGSSYNEQFF TGTGCCAGCAGCCTAACCCCAAGGGGAAGCTCCTACAATGAGCAGTTCTTC
TRBJ2-1 TRBV6-5 NA NA CASSNRRAIYNEQFF TGTGCCAGCAGTAACCGACGGGCCATCTACAATGAGCAGTTCTTC
TRBJ2-5 TRBV6-5 once TRBD2 CASSYREGVATQYF TGTGCCAGCAGTTACCGGGAGGGGGTTGCGACCCAGTACTTC
TRBJ2-1 TRBV6-5 NA NA CASVSGYNEQFF TGTGCCAGCGTTAGCGGATACAATGAGCAGTTCTTC
TRBJ1-2 TRBV19 NA NA CASSIDPSDYGYTF TGTGCCAGTAGTATAGATCCGTCCGACTATGGCTACACCTTC
TRBJ2-1 TRBV19 NA NA CASSIPGAAYNEQFF TGTGCCAGTAGTATCCCTGGCGCGGCCTACAATGAGCAGTTCTTC